The clone carrying this T cell receptor beta chain was detected only a few times. The data were obtained in a study of control samples from healthy donors and cancer patients. Data came from immunoSEQ multiplex PCR; TCRdb stores just in-frame clones and leaves some out. Seen here are some 77,000 clones, approximately 88% observed once, and the top ten hold around 7.6%. The germline V gene has CDR1 SNHLY and CDR2 FYNNEI. This CDR3 is 16 amino acids long. The V end was cut by 6 bases, the J end by 1 base, with 16 bases between. The TCR sequence derives from a woman between 55 and 75 years old in good health. The chain couples TRBV2 to TRBJ2-1, with D tentatively TRBD1 or TRBD2 (6 bases each). The specimen sequenced was blood. The CDR3 loop reads CASSPRWGASYNEQFF. For the CDR3, the DNA is TGTGCCAGCAGCCCCCGGTGGGGGGCGTCCTACAATGAGCAGTTCTTC.